This TCR beta chain comes out of a study of T cell repertoires in ileal Crohn's disease. Looking at the study overall: All patients had surgery for stricturing (approximately 60%) or penetrating (about 40%) disease. Postoperative therapy was given to about half: 11 thiopurines, roughly 18 anti-TNF agents.

Study-wide results and caveats: Every patient over 26.8% clonality showed endoscopic recurrence.

Each sample's TCRB immunosequencing used around 510 nanograms of biopsy DNA. Produced via immunoSEQ multiplex PCR; TCRdb's table is partial and in-frame only. This table holds around 17,000 clones, around 88% found once. Germline values: CDR1 LNHDA, CDR2 SQIVND (reference sequence). The ends were cut back, 5 bases at V and 2 bases at J, with 12 bases in the middle. The CDR3 extends over 15 amino acids. On this clone: Its specificity is not known.

The chain recombines TRBV19 with TRBJ2-2, with D possibly matching TRBD1 (6 bases). The material sequenced was ileal tissue. This receptor was identified in an adult with Crohn's disease. CDR3 bases: TGTGCCAGTAGTCCAAGGGGGACCAACACCGGGGAGCTGTTTTTT. Amino acid sequence: CASSPRGTNTGELFF.